This T cell receptor (beta chain) comes out of a study of identical twins. A universal primer site came from template switching; cDNA carried unique molecular identifiers. TCRdb reprocessed the 5' RACE reads via MiXCR and lists one record per CDR3 protein. The sample includes around 960,000 distinct CDR3 sequences, 10% to 15% of them seen just once. Overall study results and limits: Its conclusions, products of cross-sectional statistical analysis, did not come from following the same donors. Insertions ran lower in abundant cord blood beta clonotypes, though not in memory repertoires.

V was clipped by 5 bases and J by 2 bases; unmatched bases: 0. This CDR3 has 12 residues. The germline V gene encodes CDR1 SGHRS and CDR2 YFSETQ. There are a few counts of this clonotype. Its antigen is currently unknown. The sample was also reused in another study, on yellow fever vaccine responses in identical twins.

The origin of this receptor is a young woman in good health. The chain recombines TRBV5-1 with TRBJ2-7, with TRBD2 matching over 8 bases. Sample: PBMCs. CDR3 sequence: CASRGLAYEQYF. The CDR3 DNA reads as TGCGCCAGCAGGGGACTAGCCTACGAGCAGTACTTC.